Each of the 13 T cell receptor beta chains below was sequenced from the same sample in a study of cytomegalovirus exposure and HLA in healthy donors. The PCR contained 60 Vbeta and 13 Jbeta primers. Sequencing used immunoSEQ multiplex PCR; TCRdb keeps in-frame clones, though not all of them. The sample has around 150,000 clones, roughly 72% seen once. The sequencing sample was made of PBMCs. These receptors came from a man aged 40-50 years in good health and CMV-seronegative.

The chain uses TRBV6-4 and TRBJ2-6; 7 bases are a match to TRBD1. The V gene's germline CDR1 is MRHNA and CDR2 SNTAGT. The CDR3 contains 16 residues. Trimming at V came to 3 bases and at J to 0 bases, leaving 2 bases not matched to a gene. The CDR3 DNA sequence: TGTGCCAGCAGTGAAAGGACAGGCTCTGGGGCCAACGTCCTGACTTTC. It yields the protein CASSERTGSGANVLTF.

Only a few counts were recorded for this clone. The rearrangement uses TRBV28 and TRBJ2-7, with 12 positions matching TRBD1. With V trimmed by 5 bases and J by 7 bases, 9 bases remained unmatched. The V gene's germline CDR1 is MDHEN and CDR2 SYDVKM. This CDR3 is 15 amino acids long. CDR3 bases: TGTGCCAGCAGTCTTCCGGGACAGGGGGCGAAGGAGCAGTACTTC. This translates into CASSLPGQGAKEQYF. Together with reference TRBV28 and TRBJ2-7, the CDR3 gives the full variable domain: DVKVTQSSRYLVKRTGEKVFLECVQDMDHENMFWYRQDPGLGLRLIYFSYDVKMKEKGDIPEGYSVSREKKERFSLILESASTNQTSMYLCASSLPGQGAKEQYFGPGTRLTVT.

The chain employs TRBV7-2 and TRBJ1-1; D not certain. With 7 bases removed from V and 0 bases from J, the gap between germline ends came to 9 bases. Germline V gene data show CDR1 as SGHTA and CDR2 as FQGNSA. The CDR3 totals 13 residues. In nucleotides, the CDR3 is TGTGCCAGCACCTTTAGATTGAACACTGAAGCTTTCTTT. This codes for CASTFRLNTEAFF. The full variable domain, in which reference TRBV7-2 and TRBJ1-1 provide the parts outside the CDR3, is GAGVSQSPSNKVTEKGKDVELRCDPISGHTALYWYRQSLGQGLEFLIYFQGNSAPDKSGLPSDRFSAERTGGSVSTLTIQRTQQEDSAVYLCASTFRLNTEAFFGQGTRLTVV.

J is TRBJ2-1 and V is TRBV5-1; no firm D call. The length of the CDR3 is 13 residues. Germline loops: CDR1 SGHRS, CDR2 YFSETQ. V dropped 5 bases and J dropped 1 base, with 7 bases sitting between them. The CDR3 nucleotides read TGCGCCAGCAGAGTGAGTTCCTACAATGAGCAGTTCTTC. It specifies CASRVSSYNEQFF.

The CDR3 nucleotides are TGTGCCATAGGTAGCGGGAGGGCCCGAGAGACCCAGTACTTC. Amino acid sequence: CAIGSGRARETQYF. The rearrangement uses TRBV7-6 and TRBJ2-5; 11 bases map to TRBD2. CDR1 and CDR2 from the germline V gene are SGHVS and FNYEAQ. CDR3 length: 14 residues. V lost 10 bases, J lost 4 bases, and 8 bases stayed unmatched.

The chain links TRBV30 to TRBJ1-5, with 9 bases matching TRBD1. The V gene end was trimmed by 1 base and the J gene end by 3 bases; junction bases not matched to a gene: 4. CDR1 GTSNPN and CDR2 SVGIG come from the germline V gene (reference sequence). CDR3 size: 15 residues. CDR3 DNA: TGTGCCTGGAGTGCCGGGACAGGGTTCAATCAGCCCCAGCATTTT. It codes for CAWSAGTGFNQPQHF.

The chain employs TRBV6-1 and TRBJ2-7; D might be TRBD1 (5 bases). This CDR3 spans 13 amino acids. The V gene's germline CDR1 is MNHNS and CDR2 SASEGT. V shed 4 bases and J shed 3 bases, with 10 bases lying between them. The CDR3, as DNA: TGTGCCAGCAGTGGGACATTTGTCTACGAGCAGTACTTC. Amino acid sequence: CASSGTFVYEQYF.

The rearrangement uses TRBV4-1 and TRBJ2-1; TRBD2 matches 12 bases. The CDR3 runs 15 residues. Germline CDR1 reads MGHRA; CDR2 reads YSYEKL. V lost 4 bases, J lost 9 bases, and 7 bases stayed unmatched. The CDR3 DNA follows: TGCGCCAGCAGCCTTACTAGCGGGGGGCGGGTTGAGCAGTTCTTC. Encoded protein: CASSLTSGGRVEQFF.

The chain joins TRBV2 to TRBJ2-2, with TRBD2 matching over 7 bases. The CDR3 runs 14 residues. Germline trimming cut 6 bases from V and 9 bases from J; bases unmatched to any gene: 10. Germline CDR1 SNHLY, CDR2 FYNNEI. The CDR3 coding sequence is TGTGCCAGCAGCCCCGGCGGGGGTATCCGGGAGCTGTTTTTT. Translating it yields CASSPGGGIRELFF.

This clone was counted a few times. The chain recombines TRBV5-1 with TRBJ1-3, with TRBD1 as a possible D gene (6 bases). V was cut by 0 bases and J by 1 base, with 11 bases left in between. The CDR3 consists of 16 residues. Germline V gene sequence: CDR1 SGHRS, CDR2 YFSETQ. The chain's CDR3 is CASSLGGGASGNTIYF. CDR3 DNA: TGCGCCAGCAGCTTGGGGGGGGGCGCATCTGGAAACACCATATATTTT.

The CDR3 loop is CARPGGRPGELFF. CDR3 bases: TGTGCCAGACCGGGCGGGAGGCCCGGGGAGCTGTTTTTT. This chain links TRBV5-8 with TRBJ2-2; 8 nucleotides line up with TRBD2. The CDR3 is made up of 13 amino acids. Germline CDR1 reads SGHTS; CDR2 reads YDEGEE. With V trimmed by 8 bases and J by 6 bases, 6 bases remained unmatched.

Of note for this clone: One junction end disagrees with the germline gene, perhaps due to a read error. Different DNA sequences within this sample yield the same CDR3. The chain has TRBV6-1 and TRBJ2-7, with unresolved D. This CDR3 contains 14 residues. The germline V gene encodes CDR1 MNHNS and CDR2 SASEGT. Here the CDR3 reads CASSAGLRVYEQYF. CDR3 DNA: TGCGCCAGCAGTGCCGGTCTCCGGGTTTACGAGCAGTACTTC.

The chain combines TRBV15 with TRBJ2-3; 14 bases fit TRBD2. CDR1 LNHNV and CDR2 YYDKDF come from the germline V gene (reference sequence). V lost 4 bases, J lost 2 bases, and 8 bases stayed unmatched. This CDR3 is 18 amino acids long. The DNA of the CDR3 is TGTGCCACCAGCACCCCGGGACTAGCGGGGGCCCCCACAGATACGCAGTATTTT. The encoded protein is CATSTPGLAGAPTDTQYF.